This TCR beta chain was identified during a study of cytomegalovirus exposure and HLA in healthy donors. Study details: Early released data had about 80 million unique TCRs, all coming from HLA-typed donors. Study-level findings and limits: Sequencing had likely introduced a cluster of highly shared sequence variants as an artifact. It was reported that the classifier diagnosed cytomegalovirus status with high specificity and sensitivity in both the original and validation cohorts.

Likely unrecorded immune exposures existed in these nominally healthy donors. Vbeta (60) and Jbeta (13) primers were used in the PCR. Produced via immunoSEQ multiplex PCR; TCRdb's table is partial and in-frame only. The sample includes about 110,000 clones, 15% of them seen just once. On this clone: Its antigen is currently unknown.

The CDR3 loop spans 16 amino acids. Trimming pared 9 bases from V and 2 bases from J, leaving 22 bases between. Germline V gene sequence: CDR1 SEHNR, CDR2 FQNEAQ (reference sequence). The TCR comes from a female donor in good health and CMV-seronegative. The V and J genes are TRBV7-9 and TRBJ1-1, with D uncertain. The sample taken for sequencing was PBMCs. CDR3 in amino acids: CARSPVLGQANTEAFF. CDR3 nucleotides: TGTGCCAGATCGCCGGTTTTGGGTCAGGCTAACACTGAAGCTTTCTTT.